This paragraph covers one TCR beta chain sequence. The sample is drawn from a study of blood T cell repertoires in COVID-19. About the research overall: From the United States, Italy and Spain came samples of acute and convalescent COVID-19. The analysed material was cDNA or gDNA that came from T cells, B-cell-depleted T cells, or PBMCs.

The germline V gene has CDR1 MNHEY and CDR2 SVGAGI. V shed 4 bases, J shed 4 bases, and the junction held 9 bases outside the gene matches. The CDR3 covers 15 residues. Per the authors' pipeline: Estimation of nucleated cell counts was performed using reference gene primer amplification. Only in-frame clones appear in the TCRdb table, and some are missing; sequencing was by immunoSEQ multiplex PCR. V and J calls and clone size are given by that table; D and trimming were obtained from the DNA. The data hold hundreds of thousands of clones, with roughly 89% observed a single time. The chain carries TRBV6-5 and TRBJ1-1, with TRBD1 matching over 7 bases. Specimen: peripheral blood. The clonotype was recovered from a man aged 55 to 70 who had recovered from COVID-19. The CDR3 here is CASSSGQVAGTEAFF. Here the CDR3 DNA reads TGTGCCAGCAGTTCCGGACAGGTTGCTGGCACTGAAGCTTTCTTT.